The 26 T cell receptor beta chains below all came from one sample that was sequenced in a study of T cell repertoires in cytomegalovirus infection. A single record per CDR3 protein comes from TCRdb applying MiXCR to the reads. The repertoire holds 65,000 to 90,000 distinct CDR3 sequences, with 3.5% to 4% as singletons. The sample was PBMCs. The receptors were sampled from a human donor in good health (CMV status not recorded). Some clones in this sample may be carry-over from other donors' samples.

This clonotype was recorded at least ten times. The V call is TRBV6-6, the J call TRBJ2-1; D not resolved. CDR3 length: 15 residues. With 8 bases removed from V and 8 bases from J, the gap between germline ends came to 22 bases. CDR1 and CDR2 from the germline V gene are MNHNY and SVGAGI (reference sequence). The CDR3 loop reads CASVSSDPLGHEQFF. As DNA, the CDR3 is TGTGCCAGCGTATCGTCGGACCCTCTCGGCCATGAGCAGTTCTTC.

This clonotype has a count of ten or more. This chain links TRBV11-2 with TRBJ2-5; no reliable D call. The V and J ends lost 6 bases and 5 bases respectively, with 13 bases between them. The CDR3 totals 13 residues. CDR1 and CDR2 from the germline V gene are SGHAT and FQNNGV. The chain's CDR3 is CASRAWTGETQYF. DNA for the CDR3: TGTGCCAGCAGAGCGTGGACCGGGGAGACCCAGTACTTC.

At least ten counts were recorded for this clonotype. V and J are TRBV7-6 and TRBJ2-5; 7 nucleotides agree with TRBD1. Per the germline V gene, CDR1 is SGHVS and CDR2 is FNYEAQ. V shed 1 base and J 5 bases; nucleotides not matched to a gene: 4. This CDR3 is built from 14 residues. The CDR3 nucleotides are TGTGCCAGCAGCTTAGAACAGGGGTGGGAGACCCAGTACTTC. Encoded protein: CASSLEQGWETQYF.

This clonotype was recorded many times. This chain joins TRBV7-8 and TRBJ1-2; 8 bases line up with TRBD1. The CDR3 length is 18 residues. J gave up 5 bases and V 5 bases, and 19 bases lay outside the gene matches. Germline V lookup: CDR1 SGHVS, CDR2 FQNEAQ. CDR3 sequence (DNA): TGTGCCAGCAGCGCGTTGGTGGGACAGGAAGGAAGCCAGTATGGCTACACCTTC. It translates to CASSALVGQEGSQYGYTF. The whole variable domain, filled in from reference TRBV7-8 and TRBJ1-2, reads GAGVSQSPRYKVAKRGQDVALRCDPISGHVSLFWYQQALGQGPEFLTYFQNEAQLDKSGLPSDRFFAERPEGSVSTLKIQRTQQEDSAVYLCASSALVGQEGSQYGYTFGSGTRLTVV.

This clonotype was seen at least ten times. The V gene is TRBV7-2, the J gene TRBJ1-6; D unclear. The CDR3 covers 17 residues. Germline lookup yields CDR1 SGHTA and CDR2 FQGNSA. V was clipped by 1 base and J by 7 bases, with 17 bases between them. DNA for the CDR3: TGTGCCAGCAGCTTAGGCAGGCCTGTCCCCGACAATTCACCCCTCCACTTT. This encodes CASSLGRPVPDNSPLHF.

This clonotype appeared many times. DNA for the CDR3: TGTGCCAGCCACAGGGGCTCCTACAATGAGCAGTTCTTC. It translates to CASHRGSYNEQFF. This chain joins TRBV28 and TRBJ2-1, with 7 bases identical to TRBD1. The length of the CDR3 is 13 residues. Trimming removed 8 bases from V and 0 bases from J; junction bases left unmatched: 1. The germline CDR1 and CDR2 sequences are MDHEN and SYDVKM.

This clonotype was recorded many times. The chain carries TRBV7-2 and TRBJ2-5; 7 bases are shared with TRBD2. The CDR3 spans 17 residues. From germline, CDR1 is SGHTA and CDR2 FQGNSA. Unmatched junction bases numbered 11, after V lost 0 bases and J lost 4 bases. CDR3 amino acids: CASSLALSGRAGETQYF. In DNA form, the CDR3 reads TGTGCCAGCAGCTTAGCGCTAAGTGGGAGGGCCGGAGAGACCCAGTACTTC.

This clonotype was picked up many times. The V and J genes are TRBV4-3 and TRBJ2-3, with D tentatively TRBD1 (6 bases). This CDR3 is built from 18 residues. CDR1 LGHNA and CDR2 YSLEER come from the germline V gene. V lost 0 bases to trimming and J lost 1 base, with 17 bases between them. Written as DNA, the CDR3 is TGCGCCAGCAGCCAAGATCTAAGGGTGGGGGCCCGCACAGATACGCAGTATTTT. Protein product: CASSQDLRVGARTDTQYF.

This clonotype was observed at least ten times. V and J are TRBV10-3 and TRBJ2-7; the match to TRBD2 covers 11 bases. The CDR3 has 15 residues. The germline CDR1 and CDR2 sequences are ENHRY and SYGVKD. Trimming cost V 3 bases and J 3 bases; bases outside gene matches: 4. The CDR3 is CAISERLAGIYEQYF. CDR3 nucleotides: TGTGCCATCAGTGAAAGACTAGCGGGGATCTACGAGCAGTACTTC.

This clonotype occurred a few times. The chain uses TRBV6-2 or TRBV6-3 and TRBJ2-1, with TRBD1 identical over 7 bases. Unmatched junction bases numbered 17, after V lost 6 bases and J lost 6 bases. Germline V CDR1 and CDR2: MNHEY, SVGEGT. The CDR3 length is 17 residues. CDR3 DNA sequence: TGTGCCAGCAGCCAACGACAGGGAGAGGAAGGATTCAATGAGCAGTTCTTC. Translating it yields CASSQRQGEEGFNEQFF.

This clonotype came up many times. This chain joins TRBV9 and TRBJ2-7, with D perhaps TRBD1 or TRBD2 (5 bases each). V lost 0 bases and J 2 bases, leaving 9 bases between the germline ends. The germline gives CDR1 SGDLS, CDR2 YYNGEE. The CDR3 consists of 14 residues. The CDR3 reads CASSVDGTPYEQYF. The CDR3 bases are TGTGCCAGCAGCGTAGATGGGACGCCCTACGAGCAGTACTTC. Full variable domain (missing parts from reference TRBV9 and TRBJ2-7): DSGVTQTPKHLITATGQRVTLRCSPRSGDLSVYWYQQSLDQGLQFLIQYYNGEERAKGNILERFSAQQFPDLHSELNLSSLELGDSALYFCASSVDGTPYEQYFGPGTRLTVT.

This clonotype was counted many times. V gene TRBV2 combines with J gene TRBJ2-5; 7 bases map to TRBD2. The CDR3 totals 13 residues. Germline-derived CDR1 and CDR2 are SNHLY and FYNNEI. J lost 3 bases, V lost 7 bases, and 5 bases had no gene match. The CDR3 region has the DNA TGTGCCAGCAAACTAGCGACTAAAGAGACCCAGTACTTC. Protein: CASKLATKETQYF.

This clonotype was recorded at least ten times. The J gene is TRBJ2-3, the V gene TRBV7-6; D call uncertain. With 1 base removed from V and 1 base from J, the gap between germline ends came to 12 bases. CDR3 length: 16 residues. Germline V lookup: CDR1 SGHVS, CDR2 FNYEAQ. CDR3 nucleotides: TGTGCCAGCAGCTTAGATCGGACCGGCGGCACAGATACGCAGTATTTT. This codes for CASSLDRTGGTDTQYF. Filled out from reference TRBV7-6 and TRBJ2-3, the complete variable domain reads GAGVSQSPRYKVTKRGQDVALRCDPISGHVSLYWYRQALGQGPEFLTYFNYEAQQDKSGLPNDRFSAERPEGSISTLTIQRTEQRDSAMYRCASSLDRTGGTDTQYFGPGTRLTVL.

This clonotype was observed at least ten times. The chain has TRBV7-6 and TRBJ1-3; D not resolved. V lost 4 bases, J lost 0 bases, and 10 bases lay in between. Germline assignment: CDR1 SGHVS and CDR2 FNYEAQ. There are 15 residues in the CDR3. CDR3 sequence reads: CASSSSKTSGNTIYF. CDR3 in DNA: TGTGCCAGCAGCTCGTCCAAGACCTCTGGAAACACCATATATTTT.

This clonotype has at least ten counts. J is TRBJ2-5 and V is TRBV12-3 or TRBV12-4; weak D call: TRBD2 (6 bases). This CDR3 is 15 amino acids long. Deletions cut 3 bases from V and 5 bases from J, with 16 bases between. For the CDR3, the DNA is TGTGCCAGCAGTTTGGAGGGGCGGGGCGGGGAGACCCAGTACTTC. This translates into CASSLEGRGGETQYF.

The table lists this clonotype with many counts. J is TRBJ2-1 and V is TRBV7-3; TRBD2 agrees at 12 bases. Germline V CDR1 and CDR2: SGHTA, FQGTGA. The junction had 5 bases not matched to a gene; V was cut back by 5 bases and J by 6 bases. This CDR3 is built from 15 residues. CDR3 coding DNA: TGTGCCAGCAGCGAACGACTAGCGGGAGTCAATGAGCAGTTCTTC. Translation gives CASSERLAGVNEQFF.

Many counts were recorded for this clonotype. The CDR3 DNA follows: TGTGCCAGCAGAGTGACAGGGCCCGGGGAGCTGTTTTTT. The encoded protein is CASRVTGPGELFF. The chain uses TRBV6-6 and TRBJ2-2, with 7 bases identical to TRBD1. The V gene end was trimmed by 6 bases and the J gene end by 6 bases; junction bases not matched to a gene: 4. Germline assignment: CDR1 MNHNY and CDR2 SVGAGI (reference sequence). The CDR3 spans 13 residues.

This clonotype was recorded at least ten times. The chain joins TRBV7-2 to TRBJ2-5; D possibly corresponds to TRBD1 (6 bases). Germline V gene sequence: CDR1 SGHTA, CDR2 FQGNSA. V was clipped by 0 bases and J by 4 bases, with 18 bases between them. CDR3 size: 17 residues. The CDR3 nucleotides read TGTGCCAGCAGCTTAGCCGGTGTAGGGGGTGTCCGAGAGACCCAGTACTTC. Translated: CASSLAGVGGVRETQYF.

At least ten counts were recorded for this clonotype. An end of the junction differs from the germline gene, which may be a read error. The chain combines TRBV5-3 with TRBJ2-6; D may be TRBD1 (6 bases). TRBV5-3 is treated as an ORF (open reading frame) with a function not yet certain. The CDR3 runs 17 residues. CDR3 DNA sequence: TGTGCCAGCAGCTTTGGGGGCAGGAGCTCTGGGGCCAACGTCCTGACTTTC. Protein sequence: CASSFGGRSSGANVLTF.

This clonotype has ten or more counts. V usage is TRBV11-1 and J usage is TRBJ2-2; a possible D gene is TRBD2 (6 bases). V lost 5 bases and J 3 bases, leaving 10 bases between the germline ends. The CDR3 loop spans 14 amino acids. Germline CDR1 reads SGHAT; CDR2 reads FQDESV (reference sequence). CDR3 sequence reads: CASSTGLYTGELFF. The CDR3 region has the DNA TGTGCCAGCAGCACGGGACTGTACACCGGGGAGCTGTTTTTT.

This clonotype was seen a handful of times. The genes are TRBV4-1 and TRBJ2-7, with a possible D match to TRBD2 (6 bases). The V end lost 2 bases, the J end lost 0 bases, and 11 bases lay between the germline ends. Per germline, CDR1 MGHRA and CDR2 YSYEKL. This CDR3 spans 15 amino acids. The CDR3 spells CASSQRGLSSYEQYF. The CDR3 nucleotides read TGCGCCAGCAGCCAAAGGGGACTTAGCTCCTACGAGCAGTACTTC.

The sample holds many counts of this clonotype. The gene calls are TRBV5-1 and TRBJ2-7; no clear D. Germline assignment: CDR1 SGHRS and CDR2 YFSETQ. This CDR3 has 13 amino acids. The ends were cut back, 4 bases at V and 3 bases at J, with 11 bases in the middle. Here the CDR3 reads CASSLLGYYEQYF. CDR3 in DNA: TGCGCCAGCAGCCTCCTTGGATACTACGAGCAGTACTTC.

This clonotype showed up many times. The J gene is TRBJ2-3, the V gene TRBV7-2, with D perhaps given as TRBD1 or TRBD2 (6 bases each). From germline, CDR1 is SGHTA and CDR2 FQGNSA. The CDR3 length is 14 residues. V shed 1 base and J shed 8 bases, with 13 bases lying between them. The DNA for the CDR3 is TGTGCCAGCAGCTTAGAGAGGGGGGCGGGTACGCAGTATTTT. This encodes CASSLERGAGTQYF.

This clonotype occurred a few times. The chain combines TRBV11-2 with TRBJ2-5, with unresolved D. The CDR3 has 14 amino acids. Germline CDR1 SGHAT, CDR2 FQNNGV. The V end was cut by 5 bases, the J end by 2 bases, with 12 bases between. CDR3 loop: CASSPLGWQETQYF. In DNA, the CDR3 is TGTGCCAGCAGCCCCCTGGGATGGCAAGAGACCCAGTACTTC.

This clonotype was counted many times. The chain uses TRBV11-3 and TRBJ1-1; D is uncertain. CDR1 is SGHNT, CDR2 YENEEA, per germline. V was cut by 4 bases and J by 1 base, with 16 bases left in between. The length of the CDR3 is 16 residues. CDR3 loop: CASSSGGLRWNTEAFF. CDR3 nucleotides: TGTGCCAGCAGCTCCGGCGGACTCCGGTGGAACACTGAAGCTTTCTTT.

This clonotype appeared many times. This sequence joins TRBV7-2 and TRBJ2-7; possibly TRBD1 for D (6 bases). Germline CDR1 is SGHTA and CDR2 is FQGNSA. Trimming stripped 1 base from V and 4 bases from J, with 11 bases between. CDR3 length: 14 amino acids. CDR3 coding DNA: TGTGCCAGCAGCTTAGTGCCCCAGGGGTACGAGCAGTACTTC. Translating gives CASSLVPQGYEQYF.